This T cell receptor beta chain was documented in a study of blood T cell repertoires in COVID-19. Study background: Donors in the United States, Italy and Spain gave samples during acute or convalescent COVID-19. T cells, B-cell-depleted T cells, or PBMCs provided the cDNA or gDNA that served as material.

Original methodology: Estimated nucleated cell counts came from reference gene primer amplification. Profiled with immunoSEQ multiplex PCR; TCRdb holds only in-frame clones, not every one. V, J and clone size are those of that table, while D and trimming were read from the DNA. The data contain 200,000 to 300,000 clones, roughly 84% of them singletons. The germline gives CDR1 SEHNR, CDR2 FQNEAQ (reference sequence). There are 17 residues in the CDR3. The ends were cut back, 7 bases at V and 0 bases at J, with 18 bases in the middle. V and J are TRBV7-9 and TRBJ2-2; D is perhaps TRBD2 (6 bases). The sample consisted of peripheral blood. The clonotype was recovered from a man between 60 and 75 years old with acute or convalescent COVID-19. CDR3 bases: TGTGCCAGCAAGAACTTAGGGAGGTACGCGAACACCGGGGAGCTGTTTTTT. Its translation: CASKNLGRYANTGELFF.